The source of this T cell receptor beta chain is a study of cytomegalovirus exposure and HLA in healthy donors. Study outcomes and limitations: Later analysis indicated greater clonal expansion among HLA-associated TCR beta chains than among equally common other chains. Rare TCR sequences dominated, though some public TCRs recurred in many donors. Roughly uniform depth of sequencing across donors was assumed in presence/absence analyses.

Notes on this clone: Antigen unknown.

PCR used 60 Vbeta primers and 13 Jbeta primers. The repertoire was sequenced with immunoSEQ multiplex PCR; TCRdb's copy has only in-frame clones and lacks some. The sample shows approximately 120,000 clones, approximately 87% of them seen only once. The germline V gene has CDR1 MNHNS and CDR2 SASEGT. V was pared by 6 bases and J by 4 bases, with 7 bases between. The CDR3 loop spans 11 amino acids. The sequenced material came from PBMCs. V and J are TRBV6-1 and TRBJ2-7; D not certain. The sequence was obtained from a man aged 18 to 30 in good health and CMV-seropositive. The CDR3 DNA is TGTGCCAGCAGACTTAGTTACGAGCAGTACTTC. Translation: CASRLSYEQYF.